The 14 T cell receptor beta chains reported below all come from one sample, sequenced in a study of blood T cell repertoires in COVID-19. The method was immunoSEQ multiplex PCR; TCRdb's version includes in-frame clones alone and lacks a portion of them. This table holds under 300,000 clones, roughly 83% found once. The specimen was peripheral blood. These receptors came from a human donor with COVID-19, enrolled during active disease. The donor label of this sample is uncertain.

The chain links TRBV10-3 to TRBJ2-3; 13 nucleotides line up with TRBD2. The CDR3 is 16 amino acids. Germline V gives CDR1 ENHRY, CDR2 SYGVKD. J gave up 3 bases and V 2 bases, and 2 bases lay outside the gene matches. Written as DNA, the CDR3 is TGTGCCATCAGTGAGGGGACTAGCGGGATGACAGATACGCAGTATTTT. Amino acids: CAISEGTSGMTDTQYF.

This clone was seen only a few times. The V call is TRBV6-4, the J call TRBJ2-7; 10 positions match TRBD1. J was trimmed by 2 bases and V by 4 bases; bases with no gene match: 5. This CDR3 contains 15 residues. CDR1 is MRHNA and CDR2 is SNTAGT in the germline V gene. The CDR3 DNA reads TGTGCCAGCAGTGTGGGGACAGGGGCTACCTACGAGCAGTACTTC. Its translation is CASSVGTGATYEQYF.

The CDR3 region has the DNA TGTGCCAGCAGCTTATATCACAATGAGCAGTTCTTC. Its translation: CASSLYHNEQFF. The chain uses TRBV7-9 and TRBJ2-1; D is uncertain. Per germline, CDR1 SEHNR and CDR2 FQNEAQ (reference sequence). This CDR3 has 12 residues. V was cut by 2 bases and J by 5 bases, with 4 bases left in between.

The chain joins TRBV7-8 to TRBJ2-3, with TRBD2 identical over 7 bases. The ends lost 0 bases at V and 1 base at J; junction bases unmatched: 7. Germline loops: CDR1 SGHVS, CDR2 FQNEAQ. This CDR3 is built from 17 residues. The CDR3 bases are TGTGCCAGCAGCTTAGCGAGGTTAGCGGGCCGCACAGATACGCAGTATTTT. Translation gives CASSLARLAGRTDTQYF.

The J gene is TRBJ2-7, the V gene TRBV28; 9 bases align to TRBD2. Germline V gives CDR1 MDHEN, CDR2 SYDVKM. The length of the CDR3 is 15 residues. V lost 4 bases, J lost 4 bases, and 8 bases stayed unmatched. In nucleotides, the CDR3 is TGTGCCAGCAGTTCCGTTGGGCTAGCGGGGTACGAGCAGTACTTC. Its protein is CASSSVGLAGYEQYF.

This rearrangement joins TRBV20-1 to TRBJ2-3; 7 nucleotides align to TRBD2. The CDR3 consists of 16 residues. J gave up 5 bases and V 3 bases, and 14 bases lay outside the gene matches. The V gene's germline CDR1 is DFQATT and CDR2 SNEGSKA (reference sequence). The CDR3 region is CSASSSSAGELDTQYF. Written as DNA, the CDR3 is TGCAGTGCTAGTAGTTCCTCGGCGGGAGAGCTAGATACGCAGTATTTT.

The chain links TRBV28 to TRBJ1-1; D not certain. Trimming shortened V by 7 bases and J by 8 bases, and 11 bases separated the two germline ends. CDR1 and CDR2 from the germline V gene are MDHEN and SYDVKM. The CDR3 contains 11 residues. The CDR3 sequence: CASTTREEAFF. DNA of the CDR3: TGTGCCAGCACCACACGGGAGGAAGCTTTCTTT.

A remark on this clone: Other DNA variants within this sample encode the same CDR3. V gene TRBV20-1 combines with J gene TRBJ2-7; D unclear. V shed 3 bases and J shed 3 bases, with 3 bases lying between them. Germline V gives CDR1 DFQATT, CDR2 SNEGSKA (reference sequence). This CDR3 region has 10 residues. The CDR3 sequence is CSASGYEQYF. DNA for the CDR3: TGCAGTGCTAGCGGCTACGAGCAGTACTTC.

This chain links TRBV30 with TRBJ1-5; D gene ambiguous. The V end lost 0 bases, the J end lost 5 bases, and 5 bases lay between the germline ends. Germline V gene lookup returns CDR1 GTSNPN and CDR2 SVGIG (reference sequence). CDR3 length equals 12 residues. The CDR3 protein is CAWSVRDQPQHF. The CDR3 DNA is TGTGCCTGGAGTGTACGGGATCAGCCCCAGCATTTT.

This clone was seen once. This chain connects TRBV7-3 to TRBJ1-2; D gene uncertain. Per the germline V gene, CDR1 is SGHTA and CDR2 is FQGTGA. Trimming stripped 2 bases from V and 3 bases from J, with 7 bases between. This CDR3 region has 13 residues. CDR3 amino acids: CASSLDPDYGYTF. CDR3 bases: TGTGCCAGCAGCTTAGATCCAGACTATGGCTACACCTTC.

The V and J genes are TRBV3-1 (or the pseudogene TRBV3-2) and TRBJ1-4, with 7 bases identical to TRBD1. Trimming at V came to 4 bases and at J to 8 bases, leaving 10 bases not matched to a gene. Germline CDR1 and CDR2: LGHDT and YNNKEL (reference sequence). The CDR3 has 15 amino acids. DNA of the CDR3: TGTGCCAGCAGCCGGTCGAGACAGGGCTTCGAAAAACTGTTTTTT. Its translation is CASSRSRQGFEKLFF.

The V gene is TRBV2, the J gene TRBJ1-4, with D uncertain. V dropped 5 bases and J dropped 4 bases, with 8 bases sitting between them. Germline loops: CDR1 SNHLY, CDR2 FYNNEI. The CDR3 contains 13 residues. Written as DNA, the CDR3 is TGTGCCAGCAGTTTAGTCCTTAATGAAAAACTGTTTTTT. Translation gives CASSLVLNEKLFF.

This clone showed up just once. The CDR3 DNA reads as TGTGCCAGCAGCGCAACAGGGACAGATACGCAGTATTTT. Its protein is CASSATGTDTQYF. The chain uses TRBV7-2 and TRBJ2-3; possibly TRBD1 for D (6 bases). V dropped 5 bases and J dropped 3 bases, with 9 bases sitting between them. The CDR3 spans 13 residues. Germline lookup yields CDR1 SGHTA and CDR2 FQGNSA.

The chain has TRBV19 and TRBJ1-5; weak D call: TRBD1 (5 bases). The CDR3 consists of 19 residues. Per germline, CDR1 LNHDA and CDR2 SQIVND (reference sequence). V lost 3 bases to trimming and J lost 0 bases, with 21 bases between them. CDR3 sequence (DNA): TGTGCCAGTAGTATGGACGCGGGACCAATTGAGCTTAGCAATCAGCCCCAGCATTTT. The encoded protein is CASSMDAGPIELSNQPQHF.